This TCR beta chain was retrieved from a study of CD8+CD57+ T cells in acquired aplastic anemia. Whole-study findings and limits: It was found that approximately 29 CD8+ CDR3 sequences were shared between patients and controls.

Trimming took 1 base from V and 8 from J; bases not matched to a gene: 8. Germline CDR1 SGHNT, CDR2 YYREEE (reference sequence). The CDR3 covers 15 residues. Concerning this clonotype itself: Its target is unknown.

Genomic DNA, serving as template, underwent TCR beta VDJ and CDR3 profiling. MiXCR was run by TCRdb on the reads, yielding one entry per CDR3 protein. This table holds 150,000 to 180,000 distinct CDR3 sequences, roughly 49% found once. Patients selected for sequencing had displayed CD8+CD57+ cell expansion by flow cytometry. What was sequenced was sorted CD4+, CD8+, or CD8+CD57+ T cells (not recorded which) from PBMCs. This clonotype was obtained from a human donor with aplastic anemia. This chain links TRBV5-4 with TRBJ1-4, with 7 positions matching TRBD1. CDR3 sequence: CASSLSTGKGEKLFF. Written as DNA, the CDR3 is TGTGCCAGCAGCTTGTCGACAGGGAAAGGAGAAAAACTGTTTTTT.